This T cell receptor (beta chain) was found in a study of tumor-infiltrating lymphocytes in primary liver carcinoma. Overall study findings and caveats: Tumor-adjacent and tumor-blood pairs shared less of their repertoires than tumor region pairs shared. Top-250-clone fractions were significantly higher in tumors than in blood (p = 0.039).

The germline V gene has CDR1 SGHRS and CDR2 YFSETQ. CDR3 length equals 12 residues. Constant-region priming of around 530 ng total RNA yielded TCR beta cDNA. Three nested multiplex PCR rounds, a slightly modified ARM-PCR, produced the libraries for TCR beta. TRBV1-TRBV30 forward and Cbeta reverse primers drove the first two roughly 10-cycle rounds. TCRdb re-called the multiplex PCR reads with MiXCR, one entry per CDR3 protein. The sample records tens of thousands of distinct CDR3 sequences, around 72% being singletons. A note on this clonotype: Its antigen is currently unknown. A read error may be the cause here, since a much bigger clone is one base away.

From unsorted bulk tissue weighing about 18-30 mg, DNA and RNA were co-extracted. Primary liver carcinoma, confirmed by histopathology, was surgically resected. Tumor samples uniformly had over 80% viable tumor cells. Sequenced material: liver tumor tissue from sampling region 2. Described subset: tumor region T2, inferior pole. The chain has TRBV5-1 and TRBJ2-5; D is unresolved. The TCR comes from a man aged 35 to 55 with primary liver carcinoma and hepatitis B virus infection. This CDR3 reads CASSLEEEAQYF. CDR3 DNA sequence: TGCGCCAGCAGCTTAGAGGAAGAGGCCCAGTACTTC.